This TCR beta chain emerged from a study of shared clonotypes between healthy human individuals (dated by TCRdb to 2018 to 2021). Looking at the study overall: A couple of women and a few men aged 18 to 49 years were included in the cohort. For each donor, CD4 naive and CD4 memory were each given three plates, CD8 naive was given two plates, and CD8 memory was given one plate. The study deeply sequenced blood TCR repertoires of five healthy adults to estimate repertoire size and the extent of clonotype sharing between individuals. Libraries were prepared and TCR repertoires were sequenced by different laboratories using diverse techniques, in order to increase sequencing depth and limit assay-specific biases. Leukapheresis yielded between about 0.85 and 10 billion PBMCs per donor. Results the study describes overall, beyond this receptor: Even with the large sequencing depth, rarefaction of the sorted-subset datasets indicated that sequencing was incomplete. Sharing across several donors was observed for approximately 5% of naive CD4, over 3% of naive CD8, about 2.3% of memory CD4, and around 0.44% of memory CD8 clonotypes. Sampling was restricted to blood, and TCR repertoires in tissues likely differ from the TCR repertoires found in blood. Compared with non-shared clonotypes, clonotypes shared by all four sorted-subset donors had higher generation probabilities. Larger estimated clonotype richness was generally found for naive subsets than for memory subsets. Because the study included a small number of donors, the genetic and exposure-history diversity represented was limited. Pairwise subsampling led to the expectation that sequencing depth would affect the degree of clonotype sharing among donors.

Trimming leaves V shorter by 7 bases and J shorter by 7 bases, with the junction holding 8 bases beyond the gene matches. From its cysteine to its phenylalanine, the CDR3 spans 14 amino acids. Only the CDR3 part of the read is kept: 42 bases, read in frame from the first base. CDR1 SQVTM and CDR2 ANQGSEA are derived from the germline V gene. The donors were healthy, HIV-negative adults with no recently reported acute infections or vaccinations. Every donor was a Caucasian adult living in Nashville, Tennessee, USA. CD4+ T cells were enriched through magnetic negative selection, after which naive cells were positively selected on CD45RA and the remaining negative fraction served as the memory subset. Blood was collected by leukapheresis, and PBMCs were isolated by Ficoll-Histopaque density gradient centrifugation and then cryopreserved in liquid nitrogen vapor phase. Purity and quantity of every magnetically sorted T cell population were checked by analytical flow cytometry. From each sorted fraction, genomic DNA was isolated and quantified by UV absorbance on a Nanodrop 2000c.

Using the deep immunoSEQ assay, multiplex PCR amplified TCR CDR3 regions from genomic DNA. For each cell subset, the extracted genomic DNA was distributed evenly across all wells of several immunoSEQ 96-well plates, and each plate served as one replicate. For sorted subsets, approximately 200 ng of genomic DNA, equivalent to tens of thousands of T cell genomes, went into each replicate PCR. The purified libraries were quantified using a Qubit 3.0 fluorometer, sized with a Bioanalyzer 2100, and then quantified again using the KAPA Library Quantification kit. A separate single-read 150-cycle Illumina NextSeq 550 flow cell was used to sequence each immunoSEQ 96-well plate. On the study's bioinformatics: The immunoSEQ output contained only junctional sequences without quality scores, so filtering could not match that applied to full-length reads. To assign V/J genes and CDR3, sequences were annotated using PyIR, a Python wrapper for IgBLAST v1.9, with IMGT germline references. Reads were filtered out if the reads had weak V/J assignments (E-value above 1e-6), no CDR3, stop codons, out-of-frame junctions, or ambiguous translated residues. V3J clonotypes were defined by identical inferred V gene, J gene, and CDR3 amino acid sequence. Percentage overlap between repertoires was calculated by dividing the number of shared unique clonotypes by the size of the smaller repertoire. Three approaches were used to assess repertoire richness: RTK rarefaction, the Chao1 estimator, and Recon v2.1 estimates of unobserved clonotypes. Generation probabilities were computed with OLGA for all TCRbeta clonotypes obtained by the gDNA method from several donors. Imported from immuneACCESS, the table was reduced by TCRdb to in-frame sequences with V and J called. These copies leave out some clones; in studies compared against another copy, an unresolved V gene accounts for under half, and the cause of the remainder is not known. From that table come the V and J calls and clone size; the DNA was used to work out D and trimming. The sample data list 600,000 to 700,000 clones, and 73% of these were observed just once. The top ten clones comprise around 1.8% of the sample.

Of note for this clone: Its binding antigen is unknown. Base qualities were left out, and no much larger clone turns up one base away.

The sequence joins TRBV29-1 to TRBJ1-6, with 9 bases aligning to TRBD1. The specimen sequenced was memory CD4+ T cells sorted from blood. The cell subset or site tag for this specimen amounts to: CD45RA-negative fraction. This sequence originates from a woman aged 30 to 39 in good health. CDR3 sequence: CSARTGGGNSPLHF. The DNA is TGCAGCGCCCGAACAGGGGGCGGAAATTCACCCCTCCACTTT.